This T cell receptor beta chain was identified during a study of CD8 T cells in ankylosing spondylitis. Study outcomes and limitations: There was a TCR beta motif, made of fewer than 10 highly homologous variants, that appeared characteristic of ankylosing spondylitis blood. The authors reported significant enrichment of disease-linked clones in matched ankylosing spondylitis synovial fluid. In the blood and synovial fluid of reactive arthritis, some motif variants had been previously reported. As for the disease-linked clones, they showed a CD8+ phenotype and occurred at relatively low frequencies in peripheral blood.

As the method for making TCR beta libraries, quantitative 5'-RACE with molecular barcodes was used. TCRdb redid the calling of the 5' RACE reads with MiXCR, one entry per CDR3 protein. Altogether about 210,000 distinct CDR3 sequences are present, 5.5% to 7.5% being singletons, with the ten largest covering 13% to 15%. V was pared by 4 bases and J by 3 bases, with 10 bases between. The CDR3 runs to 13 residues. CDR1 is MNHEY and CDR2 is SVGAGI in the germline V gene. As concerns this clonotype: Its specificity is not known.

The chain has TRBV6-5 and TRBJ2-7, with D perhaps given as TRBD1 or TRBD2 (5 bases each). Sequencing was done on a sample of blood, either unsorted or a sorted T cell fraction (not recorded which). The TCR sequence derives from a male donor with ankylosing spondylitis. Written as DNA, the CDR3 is TGTGCCAGCAGTTGGGGGAGAAACTACGAGCAGTACTTC. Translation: CASSWGRNYEQYF.